This T cell receptor (beta chain) was observed in a study of cytomegalovirus exposure and HLA in healthy donors. CDR3 size: 15 residues. The germline V gene encodes CDR1 SGHAT and CDR2 FQNNGV. The V gene end was trimmed by 1 base and the J gene end by 5 bases; junction bases not matched to a gene: 5. The PCR was carried out with 60 Vbeta primers and 13 Jbeta primers. Measured with immunoSEQ multiplex PCR; TCRdb has only the in-frame clones, and not every one. The repertoire has 150,000 or so clones, 9.7% of them found once; the top ten carry 1.5% to 2%. This TCR came from a middle-aged man in good health and CMV-seronegative. The V gene is TRBV11-2, the J gene TRBJ2-3, with TRBD2 identical over 8 bases. The sample was PBMCs. CDR3 sequence reads: CASSLVAGGQDTQYF. The CDR3 DNA reads as TGTGCCAGCAGCTTAGTGGCGGGAGGTCAAGATACGCAGTATTTT.